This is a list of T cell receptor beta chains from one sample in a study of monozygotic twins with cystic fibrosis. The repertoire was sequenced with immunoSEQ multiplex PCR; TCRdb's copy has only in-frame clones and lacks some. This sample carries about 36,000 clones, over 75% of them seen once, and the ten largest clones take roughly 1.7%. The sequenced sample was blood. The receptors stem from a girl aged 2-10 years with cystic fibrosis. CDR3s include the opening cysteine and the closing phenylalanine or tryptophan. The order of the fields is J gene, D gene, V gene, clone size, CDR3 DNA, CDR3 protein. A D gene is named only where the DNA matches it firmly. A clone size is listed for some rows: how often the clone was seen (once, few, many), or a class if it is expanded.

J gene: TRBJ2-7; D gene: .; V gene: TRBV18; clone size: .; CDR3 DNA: TGTGCCAGCTCACCACCGAATCAGGGGTACTCCTACGAGCAGTACTTC; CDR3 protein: CASSPPNQGYSYEQYF
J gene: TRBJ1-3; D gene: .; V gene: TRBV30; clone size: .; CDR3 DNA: TGTGCCTGGACCATGGGGGATCTGAATGGAAACACCATATATTTT; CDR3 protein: CAWTMGDLNGNTIYF
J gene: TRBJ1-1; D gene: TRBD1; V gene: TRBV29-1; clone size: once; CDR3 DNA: TGCAGCGTCCGAACACCGACAGGGAAAACTGAAGCTTTCTTT; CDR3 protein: CSVRTPTGKTEAFF
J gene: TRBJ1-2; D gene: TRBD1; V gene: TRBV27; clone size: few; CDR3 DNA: TGTGCCAGCAGTCCCAGCGACAGGGATGGCTACACCTTC; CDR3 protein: CASSPSDRDGYTF
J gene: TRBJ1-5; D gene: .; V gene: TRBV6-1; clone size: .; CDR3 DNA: TGTGCCAGCAGCCTGGACAGCCCCGGGAGGCAGCCCCAGCATTTT; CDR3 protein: CASSLDSPGRQPQHF
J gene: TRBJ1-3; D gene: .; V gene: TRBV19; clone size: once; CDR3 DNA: TGTGCCAGTAGCCCCCGTATCGGGACAACGCCTGGAAACACCATATATTTT; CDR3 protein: CASSPRIGTTPGNTIYF
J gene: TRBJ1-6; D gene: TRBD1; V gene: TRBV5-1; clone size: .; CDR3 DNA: TGCGCCAGCAGCTGGACAGGGGACAATTCACCCCTCCACTTT; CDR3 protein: CASSWTGDNSPLHF
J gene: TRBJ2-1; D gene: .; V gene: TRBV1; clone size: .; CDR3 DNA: TGCACCAGCAGCCAATGGACTAGCGGGGGGGCGGGCAATGAGCAGTTCTTC; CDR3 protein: CTSSQWTSGGAGNEQFF
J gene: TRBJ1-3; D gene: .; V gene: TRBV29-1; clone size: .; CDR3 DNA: TGCAGCGTTGAAGTGGATGGGGACACCATATATTTT; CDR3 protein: CSVEVDGDTIYF
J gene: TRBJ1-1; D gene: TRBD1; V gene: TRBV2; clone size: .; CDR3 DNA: TGTGCCAGCAGTGAGGACAGGTTAGTGACAAACACTGAAGCTTTCTTT; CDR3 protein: CASSEDRLVTNTEAFF
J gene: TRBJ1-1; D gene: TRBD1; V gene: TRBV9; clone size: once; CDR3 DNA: TGTGCCAGCAGCGTAGCGGACAGGGCCACTGAAGCTTTCTTT; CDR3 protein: CASSVADRATEAFF
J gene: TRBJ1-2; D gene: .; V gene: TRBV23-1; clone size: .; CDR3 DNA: TGCGCCATTACGACCGCGCATGGCTACACCTTC; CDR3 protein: CAITTAHGYTF
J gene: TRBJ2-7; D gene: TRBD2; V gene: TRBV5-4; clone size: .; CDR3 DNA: TGTGCCAGCAGCTTGCCCGGGACTAGCTACGAGCAGTACTTC; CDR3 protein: CASSLPGTSYEQYF
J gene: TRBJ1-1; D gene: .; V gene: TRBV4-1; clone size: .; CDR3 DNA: TGCGCCAGCAGCCAAGGTGGGCGCAGTGTTGTGTGGACTGAAGCTTTCTTT; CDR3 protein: CASSQGGRSVVWTEAFF
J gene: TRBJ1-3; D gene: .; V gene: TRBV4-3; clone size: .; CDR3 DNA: TGCGCCAGCAGCCTCAACGTCGGGGCTGGAAACACCATATATTTT; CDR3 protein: CASSLNVGAGNTIYF
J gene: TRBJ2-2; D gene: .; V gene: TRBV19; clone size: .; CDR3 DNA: TGTGCCAGTATAAGCGTGGGATCCACCGGGGAGCTGTTTTTT; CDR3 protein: CASISVGSTGELFF
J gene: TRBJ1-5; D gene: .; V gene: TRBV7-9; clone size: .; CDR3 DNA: TGTGCCAGCAGCCACGACCGTAAGCCCCAGCATTTT; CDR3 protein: CASSHDRKPQHF
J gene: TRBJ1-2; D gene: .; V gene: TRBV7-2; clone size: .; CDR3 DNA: TGTGCCAGCAGCTTATACAGGGAGGGCTATGGCTACACCTTC; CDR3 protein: CASSLYREGYGYTF
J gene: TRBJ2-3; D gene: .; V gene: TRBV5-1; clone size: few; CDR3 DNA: TGCGCCAGCAGCTTGGACTCTAGCACAGATACGCAGTATTTT; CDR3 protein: CASSLDSSTDTQYF
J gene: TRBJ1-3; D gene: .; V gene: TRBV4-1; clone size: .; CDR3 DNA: TGCGCCAGCAGCCAAGCGGCCGGAGGCACCATATATTTT; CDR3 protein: CASSQAAGGTIYF
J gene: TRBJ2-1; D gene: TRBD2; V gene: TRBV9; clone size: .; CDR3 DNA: TGTGCCAGCAGCGTTCCCGCTAGCGGGGGGGTTGAGCAGTTCTTC; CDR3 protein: CASSVPASGGVEQFF
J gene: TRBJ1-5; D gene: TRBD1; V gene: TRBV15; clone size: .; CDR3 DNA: TGTGCCACCAGCAGCGACAGGGGCAATCAGCCCCAGCATTTT; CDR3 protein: CATSSDRGNQPQHF
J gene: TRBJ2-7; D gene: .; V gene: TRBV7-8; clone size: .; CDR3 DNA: TGTGCCAGCAGCCCGCCTTGGGCGACCTACGAGCAGTACTTC; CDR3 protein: CASSPPWATYEQYF
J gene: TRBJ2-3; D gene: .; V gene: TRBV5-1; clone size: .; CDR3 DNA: TGCGCCAGCAGCTTGAGGGGAATCAGCACAGATACGCAGTATTTT; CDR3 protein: CASSLRGISTDTQYF
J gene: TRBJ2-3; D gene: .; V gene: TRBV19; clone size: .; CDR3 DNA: TGTGCCAGTAGACGGGGGAGCACAGATACGCAGTATTTT; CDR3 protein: CASRRGSTDTQYF
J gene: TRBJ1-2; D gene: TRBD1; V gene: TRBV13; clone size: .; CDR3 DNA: TGTGCCAGCAGCTTAGTGAGGGAGGGGGACAGGGGTCCCTCTGGCTACACCTTC; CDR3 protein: CASSLVREGDRGPSGYTF
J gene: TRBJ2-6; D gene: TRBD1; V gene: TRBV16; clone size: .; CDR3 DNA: TGTGCCAGCAGCCAACCAGGGGGTGCTGGGGCCAACGTCCTGACTTTC; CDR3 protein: CASSQPGGAGANVLTF
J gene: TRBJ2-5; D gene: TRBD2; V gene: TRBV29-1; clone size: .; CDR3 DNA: TGCAGCGTTGAAGGACTAGCGGGGGAGACCCAGTACTTC; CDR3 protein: CSVEGLAGETQYF
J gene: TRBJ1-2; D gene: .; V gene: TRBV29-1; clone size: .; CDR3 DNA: TGCAGCGTTGAAGGCATTCCAGGGGACTATGGCTACACCTTC; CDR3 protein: CSVEGIPGDYGYTF
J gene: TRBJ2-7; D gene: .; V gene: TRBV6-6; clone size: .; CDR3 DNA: TGTGCCAGCAGTGGCAGGGGTCGCGACGAGCAGTACTTC; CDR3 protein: CASSGRGRDEQYF
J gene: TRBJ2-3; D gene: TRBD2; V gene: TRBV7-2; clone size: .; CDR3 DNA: TGTGCCAGCAGCTTAGGACTAGCGGTAGATACGCAGTATTTT; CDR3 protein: CASSLGLAVDTQYF
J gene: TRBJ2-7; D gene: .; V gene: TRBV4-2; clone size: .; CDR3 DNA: TGTGCCAGCAGCCAAGGGGGGGATTACGAGCAGTACTTC; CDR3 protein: CASSQGGDYEQYF
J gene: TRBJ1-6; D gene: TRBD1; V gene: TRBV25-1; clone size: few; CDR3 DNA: TGTGCCAGCAGTGAAAAGACAGGGTTCGGTTCACCCCTCCACTTT; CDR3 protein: CASSEKTGFGSPLHF
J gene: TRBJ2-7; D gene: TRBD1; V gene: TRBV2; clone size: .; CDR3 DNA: TGTGCCAGGACCATTGGACAGGGGGAATCCTACGAGCAGTACTTC; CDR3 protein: CARTIGQGESYEQYF
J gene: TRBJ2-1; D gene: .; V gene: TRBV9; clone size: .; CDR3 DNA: TGTGCCAGCAGCGTACGCTTTTCTGGCAATGAGCAGTTCTTC; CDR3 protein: CASSVRFSGNEQFF
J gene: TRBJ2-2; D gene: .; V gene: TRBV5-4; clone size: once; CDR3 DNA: TGTGCCAGCAGCTTCGAAGGAACGTCCGGGGAGCTGTTTTTT; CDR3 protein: CASSFEGTSGELFF
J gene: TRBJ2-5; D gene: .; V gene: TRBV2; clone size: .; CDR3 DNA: TGTGCCAGCAGACTAGATCTGTGGCCCCAGTACTTC; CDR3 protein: CASRLDLWPQYF
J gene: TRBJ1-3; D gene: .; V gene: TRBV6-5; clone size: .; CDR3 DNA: TGTGCTTCAGGGGAAGTCTCTGGAAACACCATATATTTT; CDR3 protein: CASGEVSGNTIYF
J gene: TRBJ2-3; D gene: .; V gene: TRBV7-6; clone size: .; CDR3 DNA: TGTGCCAGCAGCTTAGGTGTACGGGGGGATACGCAGTATTTT; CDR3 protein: CASSLGVRGDTQYF
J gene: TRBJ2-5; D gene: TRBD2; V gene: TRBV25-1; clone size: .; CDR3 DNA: TGTGCCAGCAGTGATTCTTATTCTAGCGGGGGAGGCCAAGAGACCCAGTACTTC; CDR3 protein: CASSDSYSSGGGQETQYF
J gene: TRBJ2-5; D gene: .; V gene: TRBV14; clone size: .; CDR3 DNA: TGTGCCAGCAGCCAAGTACGGGAGACCCAGTACTTC; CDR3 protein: CASSQVRETQYF
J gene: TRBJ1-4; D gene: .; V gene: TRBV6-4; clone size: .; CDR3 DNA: TGTGCCAGCAGTGCAAGGAATCCAACTAATGAAAAACTGTTTTTT; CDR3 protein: CASSARNPTNEKLFF
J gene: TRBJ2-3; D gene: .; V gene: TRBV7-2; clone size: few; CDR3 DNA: TGTGCCAGCGCGGGGTCGGCAGATACGCAGTATTTT; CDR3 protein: CASAGSADTQYF
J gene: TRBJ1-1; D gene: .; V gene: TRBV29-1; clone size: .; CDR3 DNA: TGCAGCGTTGAAGGAGTGATCCGGAAGACTGAAGCTTTCTTT; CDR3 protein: CSVEGVIRKTEAFF
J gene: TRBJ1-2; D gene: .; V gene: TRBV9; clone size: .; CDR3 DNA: TGTGCCAGCAGCGTAGCTATGGGGCCGCAGGCGTATGGCTACACCTTC; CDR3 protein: CASSVAMGPQAYGYTF
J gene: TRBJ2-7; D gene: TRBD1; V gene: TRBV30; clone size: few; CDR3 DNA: TGTGCCTGGAGTGCAGGGGGTGGGCAGTACTTC; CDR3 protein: CAWSAGGGQYF
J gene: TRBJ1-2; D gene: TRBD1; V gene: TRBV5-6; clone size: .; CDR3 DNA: TGTGCCAGCACCTGGCGTACAGGGGTCGGCTACACCTTC; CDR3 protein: CASTWRTGVGYTF
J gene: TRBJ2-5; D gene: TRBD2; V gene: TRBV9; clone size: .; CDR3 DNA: TGTGCCAGCAGCCCCTCACGGGGGCGGGGGGGCCCAGGGACCCAGTACTTC; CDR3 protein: CASSPSRGRGGPGTQYF
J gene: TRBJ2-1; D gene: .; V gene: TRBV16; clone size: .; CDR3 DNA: TGTGCCAGCAGTTGGGGCAGGGCCGGCCACAATGAGCAGTTCTTC; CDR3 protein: CASSWGRAGHNEQFF
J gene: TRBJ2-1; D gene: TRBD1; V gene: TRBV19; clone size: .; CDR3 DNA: TGTGCCAGTAGTATACCCTTCGCCGGGACAGCCAATCTCAATGAGCAGTTCTTC; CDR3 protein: CASSIPFAGTANLNEQFF
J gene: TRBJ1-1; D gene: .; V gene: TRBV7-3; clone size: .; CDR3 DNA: TGTGCCAGCAGCTCCGGGACAAACACTGAAGCTTTCTTT; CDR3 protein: CASSSGTNTEAFF
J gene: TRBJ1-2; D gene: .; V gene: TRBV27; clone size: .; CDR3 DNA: TGTGCCAGCAGACCTGCCGGAAAGTATGGCTACACCTTC; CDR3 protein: CASRPAGKYGYTF
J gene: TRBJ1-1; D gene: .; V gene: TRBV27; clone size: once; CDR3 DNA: TGTGCCAGCAGTTTATCGGGCAGGGGCCGAGTCACTGAAGCTTTCTTT; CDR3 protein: CASSLSGRGRVTEAFF
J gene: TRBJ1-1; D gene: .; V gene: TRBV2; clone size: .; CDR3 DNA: TGTGCCAGACAGGCCTCTTTGGGCCCCGGCACTGAAGCTTTCTTT; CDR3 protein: CARQASLGPGTEAFF
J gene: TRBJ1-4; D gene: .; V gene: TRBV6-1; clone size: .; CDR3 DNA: TGTGCCAGCAGTGAAGCAAGGGGGACTAATGAAAAACTGTTTTTT; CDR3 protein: CASSEARGTNEKLFF